Sequencing of this T cell receptor beta chain was carried out in a study of CD8 T cells in Susac syndrome. Random-hexamer reverse transcription was applied to roughly 0.5 to 1 ug RNA. Across 54 Vbeta and 13 Jbeta, TCR beta CDR3 was amplified with immunoSEQ multiplex PCR. Each CDR3 protein gets one entry after TCRdb re-called the immunoSEQ multiplex PCR reads with MiXCR. The repertoire holds about 120,000 distinct CDR3 sequences, with 80% to 95% as singletons. Peripheral blood CD8+ and CD4+ T cells were profiled by TCR beta sequencing. Bulk CD8+ and CD4+ cells came from magnetic negative isolation; CD8+ TEMRA by FACS. Trimming shortened V by 0 bases and J by 4 bases, and 15 bases separated the two germline ends. The CDR3 runs to 17 residues. The germline V gene has CDR1 SGHTA and CDR2 FQGNSA.

The sample consisted of CD8+ T cells from PBMCs. The sequence derives from a human donor in good health. The chain joins TRBV7-2 to TRBJ2-2; a possible D gene is TRBD2 (7 bases). CDR3 in amino acids: CASSLALRGAGTGELFF. The DNA of the CDR3 is TGTGCCAGCAGCTTAGCGCTTCGGGGGGCCGGCACCGGGGAGCTGTTTTTT.